These T cell receptor beta chains were read from a single sample in a study of response to subunit inactivated influenza vaccine. In TCRdb, the RT-PCR reads were re-called with MiXCR into one record per CDR3 protein. In the table there are hundreds of thousands of distinct CDR3 sequences, 15% to 18% of which are singletons. Specimen: PBMCs from blood, collected 11 to 12 days after vaccination. These receptors were collected from a man between 50 and 59 years old who received an inactivated influenza vaccine. CDR3s include the opening cysteine and the closing phenylalanine or tryptophan. The D gene is left open where the match is weak. Expanded clones get a size class; other rows say once, few or many, or leave the size out.

abundance: few
j_gene: TRBJ2-2
d_gene: -
v_gene: TRBV9
CDR3nt: TGTGCCAGCACCGCACGGGGGACGAACACCGGGGAGCTGTTTTTT
CDR3aa: CASTARGTNTGELFF

abundance: many
j_gene: TRBJ2-4
d_gene: TRBD2
v_gene: TRBV20-1
CDR3nt: TGCAGTGCGGAGACTAGCGGGAGAGGGGACATTCAGTACTTC
CDR3aa: CSAETSGRGDIQYF

abundance: -
j_gene: TRBJ2-2
d_gene: -
v_gene: TRBV5-1
CDR3nt: TGCGCCAGCAGCTTGGAGGGGACCAGCGGGGAGCTGTTTTTT
CDR3aa: CASSLEGTSGELFF

abundance: -
j_gene: TRBJ1-6
d_gene: -
v_gene: TRBV12-3/TRBV12-4
CDR3nt: TGTGCCAGCAGCTTCGGGGGCTTCAATTCACCCCTCCACTTT
CDR3aa: CASSFGGFNSPLHF

abundance: -
j_gene: TRBJ2-7
d_gene: -
v_gene: TRBV2
CDR3nt: TGTGCCAGCAGTGGGGTTGCTAGCGCCACCTACGAGCAGTACTTC
CDR3aa: CASSGVASATYEQYF

abundance: few
j_gene: TRBJ2-5
d_gene: -
v_gene: TRBV28
CDR3nt: TGTGCCAGCACCCCAGCTGGGACTTCACAAGAGACCCAGTACTTC
CDR3aa: CASTPAGTSQETQYF

abundance: -
j_gene: TRBJ1-6
d_gene: TRBD1
v_gene: TRBV5-1
CDR3nt: TGCGCCAGCAGTCTCGACAGGGGCGTTTATAATTCACCCCTCCACTTT
CDR3aa: CASSLDRGVYNSPLHF

abundance: -
j_gene: TRBJ2-7
d_gene: -
v_gene: TRBV20-1
CDR3nt: TGCAGTGCCCGCGAAGGGGCCACCTACGAGCAGTACTTC
CDR3aa: CSAREGATYEQYF

abundance: -
j_gene: TRBJ2-2
d_gene: -
v_gene: TRBV5-6
CDR3nt: TGTGTCAGCAGCTTGGCTAACACGGGGACCGGGGAGCTGTTTTTT
CDR3aa: CVSSLANTGTGELFF

abundance: -
j_gene: TRBJ2-3
d_gene: TRBD2
v_gene: TRBV6-5
CDR3nt: TGTGCCAGCAGTTCCCCCCTAGCGGGGGGGGCAGATACGCAGTATTTT
CDR3aa: CASSSPLAGGADTQYF

abundance: -
j_gene: TRBJ2-3
d_gene: -
v_gene: TRBV12-3/TRBV12-4
CDR3nt: TGTGCCAGCAGTATGGACCGGGCAGATACGCAGTATTTT
CDR3aa: CASSMDRADTQYF

abundance: many
j_gene: TRBJ1-5
d_gene: -
v_gene: TRBV5-1
CDR3nt: TGCGCCAGCAGCTTGGACGTGGGCAATCAGCCCCAGCATTTT
CDR3aa: CASSLDVGNQPQHF

abundance: -
j_gene: TRBJ1-2
d_gene: -
v_gene: TRBV15
CDR3nt: TGTGCCACCAGCAGAGATAAAGGAGGACCCAACCCAGCTAACTATGGCTACACCTTC
CDR3aa: CATSRDKGGPNPANYGYTF

abundance: many
j_gene: TRBJ2-1
d_gene: TRBD2
v_gene: TRBV12-3/TRBV12-4
CDR3nt: TGTGCCAGCAGTTTTAAAGCGGGGGGCCCTTACAATGAGCAGTTCTTC
CDR3aa: CASSFKAGGPYNEQFF

abundance: few
j_gene: TRBJ1-1
d_gene: -
v_gene: TRBV12-3/TRBV12-4
CDR3nt: TGTGCCAGCAGTCCGACTGGGGCTTTGGTAGCTTTCTTT
CDR3aa: CASSPTGALVAFF

abundance: -
j_gene: TRBJ1-4
d_gene: -
v_gene: TRBV13
CDR3nt: TGTGCCAGCAGCTTGTCGCCAACTAATGAAAAACTGTTTTTT
CDR3aa: CASSLSPTNEKLFF

abundance: many
j_gene: TRBJ2-7
d_gene: -
v_gene: TRBV2
CDR3nt: TGTGCCAGCAGTGAAAGCAGTTGGGGCGAGCAGTACTTC
CDR3aa: CASSESSWGEQYF